This entry describes one T cell receptor beta chain. Its antigen is not known. The PCR used 60 Vbeta and 13 Jbeta primers. Measured with immunoSEQ multiplex PCR; TCRdb has only the in-frame clones, and not every one. The table records 150,000 or so clones, roughly three quarters of them present only once. Per germline, CDR1 MNHEY and CDR2 SVGAGI. Trimming left V 0 bases short and J 6 bases short, with 11 bases between. CDR3 length: 14 residues. This sample is part of a study of cytomegalovirus exposure and HLA in healthy donors. Findings and caveats of the study: Later analysis associated a missense DCLRE1C variant with TCR beta V- and J-gene trimming. The CMV antigen specificity of a few CMV-associated chains was confirmed through in vitro analysis.

The donors (healthy individuals) were bone marrow donors. The chain recombines TRBV6-5 with TRBJ1-1, with D hard to call. Sequenced: PBMCs. This receptor was obtained from a male donor in good health and CMV-seronegative. CDR3 loop: CASSYSPGQPEAFF. The DNA for the CDR3 is TGTGCCAGCAGTTACTCCCCGGGTCAGCCTGAAGCTTTCTTT.